This T cell receptor (beta chain) emerged from a study of cytomegalovirus exposure and HLA in healthy donors. In the study overall: The roughly 120 validation repertoires were reported in a later analysis to have been generated on the same platform as the approximately 700 first-cohort repertoires.

CDR1 and CDR2 from the germline V gene are SGHTA and FQGNSA. The CDR3 consists of 15 residues. Germline trimming cut 4 bases from V and 6 bases from J; bases unmatched to any gene: 9. Separation from the roughly 670-subject first cohort characterized the roughly 120-subject validation cohort, to which the donors belonged. With respect to this clone: Its specificity is unknown.

Study outcomes and limitations: The classifier was said to identify cytomegalovirus status with high specificity and sensitivity.

Only in-frame clones appear in the TCRdb table, and some are missing; sequencing was by immunoSEQ multiplex PCR. The profile shows roughly 120,000 clones, approximately 88% of them singletons. This rearrangement joins TRBV7-2 to TRBJ2-1; TRBD2 agrees at 7 bases. This TCR came from a woman in her 30s in good health and CMV-seropositive. The sequenced sample was PBMCs. CDR3 residues: CASSSTSPQLNEQFF. DNA of the CDR3: TGTGCCAGCAGCTCGACTAGCCCACAGCTCAATGAGCAGTTCTTC. Variable domain in full (rest from reference TRBV7-2 and TRBJ2-1): GAGVSQSPSNKVTEKGKDVELRCDPISGHTALYWYRQSLGQGLEFLIYFQGNSAPDKSGLPSDRFSAERTGGSVSTLTIQRTQQEDSAVYLCASSSTSPQLNEQFFGPGTRLTVL.